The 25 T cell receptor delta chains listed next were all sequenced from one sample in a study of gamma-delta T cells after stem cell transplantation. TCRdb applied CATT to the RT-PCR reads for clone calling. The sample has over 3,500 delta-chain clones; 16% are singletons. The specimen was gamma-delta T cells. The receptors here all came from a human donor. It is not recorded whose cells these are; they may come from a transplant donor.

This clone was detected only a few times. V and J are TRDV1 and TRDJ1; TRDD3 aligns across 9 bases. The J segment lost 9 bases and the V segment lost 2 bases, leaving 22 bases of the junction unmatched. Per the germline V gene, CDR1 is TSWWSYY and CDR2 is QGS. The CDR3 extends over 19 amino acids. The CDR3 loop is CALGENVELGDGETRELIF. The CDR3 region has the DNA TGTGCTCTTGGGGAAAATGTGGAGCTGGGGGATGGGGAGACCAGGGAACTCATCTTT.

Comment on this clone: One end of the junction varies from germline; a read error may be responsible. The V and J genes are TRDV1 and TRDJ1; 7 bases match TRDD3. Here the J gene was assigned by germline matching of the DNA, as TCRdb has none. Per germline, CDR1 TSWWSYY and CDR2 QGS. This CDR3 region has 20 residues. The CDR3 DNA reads TGTGCTCTTGGGGAACCCAGGGAGGCGAACGAACTGGGGACTACCGGTAAACTCATCTTT. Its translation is CALGEPREANELGTTGKLIF.

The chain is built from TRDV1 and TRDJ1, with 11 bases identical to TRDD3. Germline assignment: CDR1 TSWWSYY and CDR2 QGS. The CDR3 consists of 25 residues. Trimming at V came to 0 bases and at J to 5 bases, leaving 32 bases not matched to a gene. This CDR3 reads CALGELKSPTEYWGIKGVRWDKLIF. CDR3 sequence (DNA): TGTGCTCTTGGGGAACTAAAAAGTCCTACCGAGTACTGGGGGATAAAGGGGGTTCGCTGGGATAAACTCATCTTT.

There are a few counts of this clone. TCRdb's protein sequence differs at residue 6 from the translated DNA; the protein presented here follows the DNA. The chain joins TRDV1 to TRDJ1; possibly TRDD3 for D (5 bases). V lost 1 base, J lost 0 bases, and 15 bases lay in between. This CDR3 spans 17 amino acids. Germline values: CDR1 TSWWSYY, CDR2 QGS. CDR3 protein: CALGERGDSLYTDKLIF. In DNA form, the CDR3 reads TGTGCTCTTGGGGAACGAGGGGACTCCCTATACACCGATAAACTCATCTTT.

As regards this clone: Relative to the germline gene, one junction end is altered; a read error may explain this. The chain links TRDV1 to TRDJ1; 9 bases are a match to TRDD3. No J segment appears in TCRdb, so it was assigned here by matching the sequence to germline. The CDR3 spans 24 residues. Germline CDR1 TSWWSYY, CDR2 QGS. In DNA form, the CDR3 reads TGTGCTATTGGGGAGGGTTCAAGGGGGAACTACTGGGGGAGACGCGAGGGTGGCACCGATAAACTCATCTTT. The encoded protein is CAIGEGSRGNYWGRREGGTDKLIF.

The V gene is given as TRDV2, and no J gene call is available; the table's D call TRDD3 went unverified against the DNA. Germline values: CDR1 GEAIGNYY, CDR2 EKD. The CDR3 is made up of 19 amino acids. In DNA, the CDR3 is TGTGCCTGTGCCGTCCTAAGGGGGGATAGACTGATGGGGACAGCACAGCTCTTCTTT. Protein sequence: CACAVLRGDRLMGTAQLFF.

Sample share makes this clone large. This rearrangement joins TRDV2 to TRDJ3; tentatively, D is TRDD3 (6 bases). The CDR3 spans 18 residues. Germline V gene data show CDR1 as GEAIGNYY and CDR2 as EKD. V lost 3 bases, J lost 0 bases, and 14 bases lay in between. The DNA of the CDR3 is TGTGCCTGTGACCTTGGGGGGACCAGCTCCTGGGACACCCGACAGATGTTTTTC. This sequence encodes CACDLGGTSSWDTRQMFF.

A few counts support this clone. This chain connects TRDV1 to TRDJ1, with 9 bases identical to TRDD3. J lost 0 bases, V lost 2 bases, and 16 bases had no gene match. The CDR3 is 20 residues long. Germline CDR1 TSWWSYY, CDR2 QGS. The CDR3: CALGESGMRGIPSYTDKLIF. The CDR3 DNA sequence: TGTGCTCTTGGGGAAAGTGGGATGCGGGGGATACCCTCGTACACCGATAAACTCATCTTT.

The chain's CDR3 is CALGERRPTLPPGLLGDTRTDKLIF. Written as DNA, the CDR3 is TGTGCTCTTGGGGAACGAAGGCCGACACTTCCTCCCGGGCTACTGGGGGATACGCGTACTGATAAACTCATCTTT. The chain recombines TRDV1 with TRDJ1, with 13 nucleotides matching TRDD3. Assignment of the J gene here rests on matching the DNA to germline, because TCRdb gives none. CDR3 length: 25 residues. CDR1 is TSWWSYY and CDR2 is QGS in the germline V gene. The trim removed 1 base at V and 5 bases at J, leaving 31 bases unmatched.

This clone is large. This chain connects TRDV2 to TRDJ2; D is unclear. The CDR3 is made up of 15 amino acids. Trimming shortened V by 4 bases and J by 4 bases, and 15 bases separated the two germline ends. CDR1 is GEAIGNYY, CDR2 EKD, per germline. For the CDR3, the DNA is TGTGCCTGTGATAAACGCGGCTACCGGACAGCACAACTCTTCTTT. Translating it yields CACDKRGYRTAQLFF.

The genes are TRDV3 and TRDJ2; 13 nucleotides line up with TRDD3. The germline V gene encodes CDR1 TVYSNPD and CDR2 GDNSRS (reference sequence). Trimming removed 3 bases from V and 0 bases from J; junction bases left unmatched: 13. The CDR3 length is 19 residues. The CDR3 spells CAFQYWGIREGPLTAQLFF. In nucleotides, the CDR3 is TGTGCCTTCCAGTACTGGGGGATACGCGAGGGGCCTTTGACAGCACAACTCTTCTTT.

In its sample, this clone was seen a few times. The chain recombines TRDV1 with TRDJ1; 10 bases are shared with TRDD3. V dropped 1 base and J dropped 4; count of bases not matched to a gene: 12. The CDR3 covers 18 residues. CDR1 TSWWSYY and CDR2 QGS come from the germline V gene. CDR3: CALGEHMAFPGGYDKLIF. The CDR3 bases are TGTGCTCTTGGGGAACATATGGCCTTCCCTGGGGGATACGATAAACTCATCTTT.

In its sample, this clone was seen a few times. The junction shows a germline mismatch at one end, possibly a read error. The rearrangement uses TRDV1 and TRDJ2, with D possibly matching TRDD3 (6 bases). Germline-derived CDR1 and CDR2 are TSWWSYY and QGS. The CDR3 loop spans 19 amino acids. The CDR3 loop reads CALGYPRDWEVILTAQPFF. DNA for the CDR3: TGTGCTCTTGGATACCCTCGTGACTGGGAGGTGATTTTGACAGCACAACCCTTCTTT.

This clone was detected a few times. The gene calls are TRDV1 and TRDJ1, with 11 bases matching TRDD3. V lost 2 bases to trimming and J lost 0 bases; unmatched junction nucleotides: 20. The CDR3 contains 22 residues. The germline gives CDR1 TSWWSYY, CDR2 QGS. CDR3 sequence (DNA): TGTGCTCTTGGGGAAGGTCGCGAGCCGACTGGGGGATATGAACCCTACACCGATAAACTCATCTTT. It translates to CALGEGREPTGGYEPYTDKLIF.

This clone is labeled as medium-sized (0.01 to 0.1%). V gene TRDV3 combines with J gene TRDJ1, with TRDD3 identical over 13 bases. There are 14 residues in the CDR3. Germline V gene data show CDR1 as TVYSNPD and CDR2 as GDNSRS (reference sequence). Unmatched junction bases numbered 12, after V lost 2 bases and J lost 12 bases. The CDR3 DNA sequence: TGTGCCTTTTCCTCTACTGGGGGATACGGGAAGGTCATCTTT. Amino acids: CAFSSTGGYGKVIF.

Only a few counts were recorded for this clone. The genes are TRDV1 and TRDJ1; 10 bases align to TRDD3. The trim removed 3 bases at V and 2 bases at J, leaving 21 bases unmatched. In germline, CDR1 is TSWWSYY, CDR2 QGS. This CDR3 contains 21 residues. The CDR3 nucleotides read TGTGCTCTTGGGGAGAGCGGAGACCGAGTACTGGGGGATTGGGGTACCGATAAACTCATCTTT. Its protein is CALGESGDRVLGDWGTDKLIF.

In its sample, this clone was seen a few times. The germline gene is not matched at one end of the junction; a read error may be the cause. The CDR3: CACDTAEYWVRHSLDTRQMFF. For the CDR3, the DNA is TGTGCCTGTGACACCGCGGAGTACTGGGTGAGACATTCCTTGGACACCAGACAGATGTTTTTC. This sequence joins TRDV2 and TRDJ3; D possibly corresponds to TRDD3 (6 bases). The CDR3 consists of 21 residues. Germline CDR1 reads GEAIGNYY; CDR2 reads EKD.

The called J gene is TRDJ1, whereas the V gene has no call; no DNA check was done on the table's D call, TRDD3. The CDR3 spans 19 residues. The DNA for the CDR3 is TGTGCTCTTGGGGAGATTCCGGGTCACTGGGGGATACGAGCCGATAAACTCATCTTT. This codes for CALGEIPGHWGIRADKLIF.

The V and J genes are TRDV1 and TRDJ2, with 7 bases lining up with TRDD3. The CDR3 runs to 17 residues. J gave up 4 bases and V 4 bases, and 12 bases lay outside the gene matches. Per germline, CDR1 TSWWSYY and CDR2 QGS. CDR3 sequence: CALGAAGGPTGTAQLFF. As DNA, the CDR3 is TGTGCTCTTGGGGCCGCTGGGGGCCCGACGGGGACAGCACAACTCTTCTTT.

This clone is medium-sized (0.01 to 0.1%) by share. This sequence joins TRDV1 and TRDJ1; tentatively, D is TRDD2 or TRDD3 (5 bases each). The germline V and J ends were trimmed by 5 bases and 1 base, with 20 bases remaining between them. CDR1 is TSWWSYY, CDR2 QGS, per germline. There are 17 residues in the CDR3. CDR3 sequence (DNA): TGTGCTCTTGGGACCCTACAAGGTCGGATAAGCACCGATAAACTCATCTTT. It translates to CALGTLQGRISTDKLIF.

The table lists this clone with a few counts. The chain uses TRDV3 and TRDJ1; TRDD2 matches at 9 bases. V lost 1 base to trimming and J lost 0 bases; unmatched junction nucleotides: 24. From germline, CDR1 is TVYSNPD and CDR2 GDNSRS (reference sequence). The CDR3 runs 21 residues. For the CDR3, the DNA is TGTGCCTTTAAGGTCCCTTCCTACCACTGGGGAGTTCCGGAGTACACCGATAAACTCATCTTT. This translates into CAFKVPSYHWGVPEYTDKLIF.

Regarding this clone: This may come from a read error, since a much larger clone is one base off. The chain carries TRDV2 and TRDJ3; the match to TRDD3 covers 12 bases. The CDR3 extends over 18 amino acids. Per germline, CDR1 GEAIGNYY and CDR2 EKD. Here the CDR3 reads CACDTVLGDTWGTRQMFF. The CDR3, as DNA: TGTGCCTGTGACACCGTACTGGGGGATACCTGGGGCACCCGACAGATGTTTTTC.

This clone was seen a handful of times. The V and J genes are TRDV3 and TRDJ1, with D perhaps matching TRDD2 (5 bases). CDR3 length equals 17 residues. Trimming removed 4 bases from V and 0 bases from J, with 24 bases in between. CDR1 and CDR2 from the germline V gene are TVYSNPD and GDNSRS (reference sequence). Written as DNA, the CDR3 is TGTGCCTGTTATTCCTCATCGACTCCCTCTTACACCGATAAACTCATCTTT. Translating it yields CACYSSSTPSYTDKLIF.

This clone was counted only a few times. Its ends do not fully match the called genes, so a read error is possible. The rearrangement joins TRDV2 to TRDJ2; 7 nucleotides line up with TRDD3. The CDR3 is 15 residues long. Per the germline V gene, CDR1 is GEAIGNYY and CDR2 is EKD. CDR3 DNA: TGTGCCTGTGACATACTGGTGGATACGACCTCACACCTCTTCTTT. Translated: CACDILVDTTSHLFF.

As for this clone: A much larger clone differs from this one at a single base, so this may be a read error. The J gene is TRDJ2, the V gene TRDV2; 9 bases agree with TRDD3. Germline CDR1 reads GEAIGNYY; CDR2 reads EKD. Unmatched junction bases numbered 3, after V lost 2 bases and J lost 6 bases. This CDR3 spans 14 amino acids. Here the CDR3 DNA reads TGTGCCTGTGACAAACTGGGGGAGGCAGCACAACTCTTCTTT. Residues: CACDKLGEAAQLFF.